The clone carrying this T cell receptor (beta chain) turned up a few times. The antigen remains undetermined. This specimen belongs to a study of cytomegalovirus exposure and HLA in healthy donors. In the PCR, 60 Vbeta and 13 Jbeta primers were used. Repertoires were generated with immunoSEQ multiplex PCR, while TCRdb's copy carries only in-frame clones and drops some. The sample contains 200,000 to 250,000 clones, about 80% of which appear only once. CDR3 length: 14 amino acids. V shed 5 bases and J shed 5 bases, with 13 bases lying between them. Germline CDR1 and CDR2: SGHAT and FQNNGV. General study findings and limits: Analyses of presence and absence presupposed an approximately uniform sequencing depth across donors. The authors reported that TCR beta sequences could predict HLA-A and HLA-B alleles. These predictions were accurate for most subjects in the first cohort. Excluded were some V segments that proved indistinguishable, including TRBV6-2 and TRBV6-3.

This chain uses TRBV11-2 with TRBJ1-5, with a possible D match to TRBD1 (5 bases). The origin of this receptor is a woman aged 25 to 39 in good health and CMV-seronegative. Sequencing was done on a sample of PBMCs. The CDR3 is CASSRDSGDQPQHF. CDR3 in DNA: TGTGCCAGCAGCCGCGACTCGGGGGATCAGCCCCAGCATTTT. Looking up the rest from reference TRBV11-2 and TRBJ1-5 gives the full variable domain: EAGVAQSPRYKIIEKRQSVAFWCNPISGHATLYWYQQILGQGPKLLIQFQNNGVVDDSQLPKDRFSAERLKGVDSTLKIQPAKLEDSAVYLCASSRDSGDQPQHFGDGTRLSIL.